One sample yielded the 15 T cell receptor beta chains listed below, sequenced in a study of shared clonotypes between healthy human individuals. TCRdb keeps only in-frame clones here, not all; method: immunoSEQ multiplex PCR. The data hold about 1 million clones, with about 75% observed a single time. Material: memory CD4+ T cells sorted from blood. Subset defined: CD45RA-negative fraction. The receptors originated from a man between 18 and 29 years old in good health.

CDR3 coding DNA: TGTGCCATCAGTGAGGCGACGGGGCTTTCACCCCTCCACTTT. Translating it yields CAISEATGLSPLHF. J is TRBJ1-6 and V is TRBV10-3, with a tentative D call TRBD1 (5 bases). Trimming removed 2 bases from V and 9 bases from J, with 11 bases in between. The germline V gene encodes CDR1 ENHRY and CDR2 SYGVKD. This CDR3 comprises 14 residues.

CDR3 sequence: CASSIGREDSPLHF. The CDR3 coding sequence is TGTGCCAGTAGTATCGGCCGGGAGGATTCACCCCTCCACTTT. The rearrangement uses TRBV19 and TRBJ1-6; D gene unclear. Germline V CDR1 and CDR2: LNHDA, SQIVND (reference sequence). V was pared by 3 bases and J by 8 bases, with 11 bases between. This CDR3 is 14 amino acids long.

The chain carries TRBV7-9 and TRBJ1-4; D remains ambiguous. Trimming took 5 bases from V and 0 from J, leaving 16 bases between them. This CDR3 spans 17 amino acids. Germline CDR1 SEHNR, CDR2 FQNEAQ (reference sequence). CDR3 in DNA: TGTGCCAGCAGCGGACTGATTTTTCACTCAACTAATGAAAAACTGTTTTTT. It translates to CASSGLIFHSTNEKLFF.

CDR3 DNA: TGTGCCATCGGGGGCCCTAAGAAGGATGAGCAGTTCTTC. As protein: CAIGGPKKDEQFF. This chain connects TRBV6-1 to TRBJ2-1, with D tentatively TRBD1 or TRBD2 (6 bases each). Germline-derived CDR1 and CDR2 are MNHNS and SASEGT. The CDR3 extends over 13 amino acids. V gave up 10 bases and J gave up 8 bases, with 18 bases separating them.

The chain uses TRBV10-1 and TRBJ2-5; D unclear. Germline V gene sequence: CDR1 WNHNN, CDR2 SYGVQD (reference sequence). The CDR3 runs 14 residues. V was cut by 0 bases and J by 6 bases, with 11 bases left in between. The CDR3 sequence is CASSESSVGKTQYF. As DNA, the CDR3 is TGCGCCAGCAGTGAGTCGTCGGTGGGAAAGACCCAGTACTTC.

The chain carries TRBV10-3 and TRBJ1-1, with 8 positions matching TRBD1. The CDR3 contains 16 residues. The V gene end was trimmed by 4 bases and the J gene end by 3 bases; junction bases not matched to a gene: 10. Germline assignment: CDR1 ENHRY and CDR2 SYGVKD. The CDR3 DNA is TGTGCCATCAGTGCGGCAGGGGGCGAAAGTGACACTGAAGCTTTCTTT. Translated: CAISAAGGESDTEAFF.

This CDR3 is CASSLSPGTGGLAFF. Written as DNA, the CDR3 is TGTGCCAGCAGTTTATCGCCCGGGACAGGGGGCTTAGCTTTCTTT. The chain uses TRBV27 and TRBJ1-1; 12 bases agree with TRBD1. The length of the CDR3 is 15 residues. Germline CDR1 and CDR2: MNHEY and SMNVEV (reference sequence). V gave up 0 bases and J gave up 10 bases; unmatched junction bases: 6.

This chain joins TRBV5-4 and TRBJ2-1; 9 nucleotides line up with TRBD1. Germline CDR1 and CDR2: SGHNT and YYREEE (reference sequence). J lost 0 bases, V lost 5 bases, and 9 bases had no gene match. CDR3 size: 17 residues. In DNA, the CDR3 is TGTGCCAGCAGGGACCTTGGACAGGGGATCTCCTACAATGAGCAGTTCTTC. This codes for CASRDLGQGISYNEQFF.

The gene calls are TRBV30 and TRBJ1-1; TRBD1 is a possible D gene (5 bases). Germline lookup yields CDR1 GTSNPN and CDR2 SVGIG (reference sequence). V shed 5 bases and J shed 3 bases, with 10 bases lying between them. CDR3 size: 12 residues. The CDR3: CAWAQAHTEAFF. The CDR3 DNA sequence: TGTGCCTGGGCACAGGCCCACACTGAAGCTTTCTTT.

The V gene is TRBV9, the J gene TRBJ1-1, with D hard to call. The CDR3 is 13 amino acids. Trimming removed 4 bases at V and 2 bases at J, with 9 bases between. CDR1 is SGDLS and CDR2 is YYNGEE in the germline V gene. The CDR3 DNA reads as TGTGCCAGCAGCCTGCTATACAACACTGAAGCTTTCTTT. Translation: CASSLLYNTEAFF.

About this clone: Other DNA sequences in this sample translate to the same CDR3. This chain uses TRBV18 with TRBJ2-5; possible D gene TRBD1, 6 bases. This CDR3 is built from 13 residues. Trimming left V 4 bases short and J 5 bases short, with 11 bases between. In germline, CDR1 is KGHSH, CDR2 LQKENI. The CDR3 DNA follows: TGTGCCAGCTCACGGACAGCTCAGGAGACCCAGTACTTC. This sequence encodes CASSRTAQETQYF.

The V and J genes are TRBV9 and TRBJ2-5; tentatively, D is TRBD2 (5 bases). V was pared by 0 bases and J by 7 bases, with 16 bases between. The CDR3 is made up of 15 amino acids. CDR1 SGDLS and CDR2 YYNGEE come from the germline V gene. This chain's CDR3 is CASSVGLGGSLTQYF. The CDR3 bases are TGTGCCAGCAGCGTAGGTTTAGGAGGCTCTTTGACCCAGTACTTC.

This chain links TRBV27 with TRBJ1-1; maybe TRBD1 (6 bases). Trimming stripped 5 bases from V and 9 bases from J, with 16 bases between. This CDR3 is 13 amino acids long. The germline V gene encodes CDR1 MNHEY and CDR2 SMNVEV (reference sequence). The CDR3 region has the DNA TGTGCCAGCAGTATACCCGGGACACTCAAAGCTTTCTTT. This sequence encodes CASSIPGTLKAFF.

The CDR3 loop reads CASTKGGDSSYEQYF. CDR3 coding DNA: TGTGCCAGCACGAAGGGGGGGGACAGCTCCTACGAGCAGTACTTC. V is TRBV9 and J is TRBJ2-7; D may match TRBD1 or TRBD2 (7 bases each). The CDR3 has 15 amino acids. Trimming stripped 6 bases from V and 0 bases from J, with 16 bases between. Germline CDR1 is SGDLS and CDR2 is YYNGEE.

The chain joins TRBV7-9 to TRBJ1-1, with D maybe TRBD1 (6 bases). V shed 1 base and J shed 4 bases, with 16 bases lying between them. The CDR3 runs 16 residues. The germline V gene has CDR1 SEHNR and CDR2 FQNEAQ (reference sequence). The CDR3 loop is CASSLGGGRAFTEAFF. CDR3 coding DNA: TGTGCCAGCAGCTTAGGTGGGGGCAGGGCCTTCACTGAAGCTTTCTTT.